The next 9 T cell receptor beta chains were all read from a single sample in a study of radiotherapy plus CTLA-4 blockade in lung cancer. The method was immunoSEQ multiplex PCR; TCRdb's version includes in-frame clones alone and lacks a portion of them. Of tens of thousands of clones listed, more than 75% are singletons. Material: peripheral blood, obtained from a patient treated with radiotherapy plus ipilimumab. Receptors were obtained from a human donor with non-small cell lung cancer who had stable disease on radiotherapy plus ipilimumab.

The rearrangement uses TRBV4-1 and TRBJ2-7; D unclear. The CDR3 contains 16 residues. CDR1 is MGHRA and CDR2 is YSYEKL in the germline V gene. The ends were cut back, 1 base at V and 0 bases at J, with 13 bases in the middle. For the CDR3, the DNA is TGCGCCAGCAGCCAAGGGGCCAGCCCTGCCTCCTACGAGCAGTACTTC. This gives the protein CASSQGASPASYEQYF.

DNA for the CDR3: TGTGCCAGCAGTTCAAAGGGGGTGAATTTCAATCAGCCCCAGCATTTT. It encodes CASSSKGVNFNQPQHF. This chain joins TRBV28 and TRBJ1-5, with D possibly being TRBD1 (6 bases). Per germline, CDR1 MDHEN and CDR2 SYDVKM. CDR3 length equals 16 residues. V gave up 4 bases and J gave up 3 bases, with 16 bases separating them.

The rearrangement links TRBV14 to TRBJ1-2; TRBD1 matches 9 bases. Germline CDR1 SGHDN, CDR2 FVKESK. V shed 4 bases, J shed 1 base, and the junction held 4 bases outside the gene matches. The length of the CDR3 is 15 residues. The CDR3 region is CASSPLGQGNYGYTF. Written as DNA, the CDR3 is TGTGCCAGCAGCCCTCTGGGACAGGGTAACTATGGCTACACCTTC.

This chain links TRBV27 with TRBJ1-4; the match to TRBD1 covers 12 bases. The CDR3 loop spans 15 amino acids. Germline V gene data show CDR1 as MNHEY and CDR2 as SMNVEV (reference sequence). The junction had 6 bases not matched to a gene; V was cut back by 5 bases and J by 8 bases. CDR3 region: CASSPGDRGHEKLFF. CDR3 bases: TGTGCCAGCAGTCCAGGGGACAGGGGGCACGAAAAACTGTTTTTT. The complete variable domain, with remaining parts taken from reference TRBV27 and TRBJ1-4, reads EAQVTQNPRYLITVTGKKLTVTCSQNMNHEYMSWYRQDPGLGLRQIYYSMNVEVTDKGDVPEGYKVSRKEKRNFPLILESPSPNQTSLYFCASSPGDRGHEKLFFGSGTQLSVL.

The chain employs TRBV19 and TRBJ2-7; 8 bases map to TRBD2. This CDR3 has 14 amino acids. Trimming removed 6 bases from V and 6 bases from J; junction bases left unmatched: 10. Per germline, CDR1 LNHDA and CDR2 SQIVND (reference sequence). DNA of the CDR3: TGTGCCAGTAGGTCGAGCGGGAGTCGAAGCGAGCAGTACTTC. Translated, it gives CASRSSGSRSEQYF.

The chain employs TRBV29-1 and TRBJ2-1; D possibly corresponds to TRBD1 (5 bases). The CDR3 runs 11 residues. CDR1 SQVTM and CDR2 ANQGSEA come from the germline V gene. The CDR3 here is CSLRTGNEQFF. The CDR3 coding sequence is TGCAGTCTCCGCACAGGAAATGAGCAGTTCTTC.

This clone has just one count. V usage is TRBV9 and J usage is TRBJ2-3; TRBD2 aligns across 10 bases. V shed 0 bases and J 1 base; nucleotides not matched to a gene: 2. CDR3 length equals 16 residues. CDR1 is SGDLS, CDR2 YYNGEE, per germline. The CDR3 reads CASSVVTSGGTDTQYF. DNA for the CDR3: TGTGCCAGCAGCGTAGTAACTAGCGGGGGCACAGATACGCAGTATTTT.

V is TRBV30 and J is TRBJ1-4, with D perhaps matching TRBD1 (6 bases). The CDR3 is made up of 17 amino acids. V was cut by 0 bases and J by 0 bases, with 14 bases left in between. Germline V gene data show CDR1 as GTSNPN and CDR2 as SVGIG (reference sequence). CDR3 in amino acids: CAWSVIRGLPTNEKLFF. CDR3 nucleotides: TGTGCCTGGAGTGTAATCAGGGGCCTTCCAACTAATGAAAAACTGTTTTTT.

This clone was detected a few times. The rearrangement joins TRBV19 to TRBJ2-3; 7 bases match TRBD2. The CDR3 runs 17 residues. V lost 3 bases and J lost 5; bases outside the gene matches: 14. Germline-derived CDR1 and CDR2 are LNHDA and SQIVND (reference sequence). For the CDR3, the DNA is TGTGCCAGTAGTATGACGGCGGCTAGCGGATCTCAAGATACGCAGTATTTT. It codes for CASSMTAASGSQDTQYF.